These 5 T cell receptor beta chains were all obtained from the same sample, sequenced in a study of CD8+ T cells in alopecia areata. Extraction of RNA preceded its reverse transcription into cDNA, which served as the sequencing template. The method was immunoSEQ multiplex PCR; TCRdb's version includes in-frame clones alone and lacks a portion of them. The sample records under 300,000 clones, roughly two thirds being singletons. Sequenced material: CD4+ T cells sorted from blood, taken at week 0. These receptors all stem from a human donor with alopecia areata.

V gene TRBV5-1 combines with J gene TRBJ1-2, with D unresolved. The CDR3 extends over 14 amino acids. The ends were cut back, 0 bases at V and 8 bases at J, with 14 bases in the middle. Germline CDR1 reads SGHRS; CDR2 reads YFSETQ. The CDR3 DNA sequence: TGCGCCAGCAGCTTGGTTTCACCCTTGTCCGGCTACACCTTC. Translated, it gives CASSLVSPLSGYTF.

This rearrangement joins TRBV11-2 to TRBJ2-2; tentatively, D is TRBD1 (6 bases). This CDR3 has 14 amino acids. In germline, CDR1 is SGHAT, CDR2 FQNNGV. Trimming left V 5 bases short and J 5 bases short, with 12 bases between. In DNA, the CDR3 is TGTGCCAGCAGCCCAGGGGTCTGGACCGGGGAGCTGTTTTTT. It specifies CASSPGVWTGELFF.

V is TRBV9 and J is TRBJ2-2; maybe TRBD1 (5 bases). The length of the CDR3 is 16 residues. V gave up 4 bases and J gave up 4 bases, with 17 bases separating them. The germline CDR1 and CDR2 sequences are SGDLS and YYNGEE. CDR3 coding DNA: TGTGCCAGCAGCCCACACCTCAGGGTCGGCACCGGGGAGCTGTTTTTT. Protein product: CASSPHLRVGTGELFF.

The J gene is TRBJ1-1, the V gene TRBV5-1, with TRBD1 as a possible D gene (5 bases). In germline, CDR1 is SGHRS, CDR2 YFSETQ. Trimming shortened V by 0 bases and J by 7 bases, and 10 bases separated the two germline ends. The CDR3 has 13 residues. The CDR3 DNA is TGCGCCAGCAGCTTGGGGGGACCCCTTGAAGCTTTCTTT. It encodes CASSLGGPLEAFF.

This sequence joins TRBV15 and TRBJ2-2; D may be TRBD1 (6 bases). CDR1 and CDR2 (germline): LNHNV, YYDKDF (reference sequence). Trimming took 0 bases from V and 7 from J, leaving 9 bases between them. The CDR3 runs 14 residues. The CDR3 DNA follows: TGTGCCACCAGCAGAGAGTACAGGGACGGGGAGCTGTTTTTT. It codes for CATSREYRDGELFF.